This T cell receptor (beta chain) was retrieved from a study of T cells in Graves' hyperthyroidism and ophthalmopathy. Whole-study context: At initial diagnosis, before any treatment had begun, peripheral blood was obtained.

Inclusion characteristics of ophthalmopathy patients comprised a Clinical Activity Score of at least 3, a NOSPECS grade of at least 4, and duration under 3 months. Extraction of PBMCs used 9 to 10 ml of fresh peripheral blood. CDR3 length equals 14 residues. RNA transcripts yielded amplified TCR beta CDR3 regions. With the HTBI primer set, the TCR CDR3 went through a first round of RT-PCR. TCRdb called the multiplex PCR reads again in MiXCR, with one record for every CDR3 protein. The data contain a few hundred thousand distinct CDR3 sequences, approximately 22% of them singletons. A note on this clonotype: One end of the junction does not line up with germline, which may come from a read error.

This rearrangement joins TRBV12-3 or TRBV12-4 to TRBJ2-2; tentative D call: TRBD1 (6 bases). Material: blood. The clonotype originates from a woman aged 65 to 85 with Graves' ophthalmopathy. The CDR3 DNA sequence: TGTGCCAGCAGAGTTTCAGGGGTCACCGGGGAGCTGTCTTTT. This codes for CASRVSGVTGELSF.